This entry lists 9 T cell receptor beta chains sequenced from one sample in a study of cytomegalovirus exposure and HLA in healthy donors. Vbeta (60) and Jbeta (13) primers were used in the PCR. The table came from immunoSEQ multiplex PCR; TCRdb's copy has only in-frame clones and leaves some out. The table shows 75,000 to 95,000 clones, with approximately 78% occurring only once. The specimen was PBMCs. The receptors here all came from a male donor in good health and CMV-seropositive.

The gene calls are TRBV7-2 and TRBJ1-4; no definite D call. The ends were cut back, 0 bases at V and 5 bases at J, with 10 bases in the middle. CDR1 is SGHTA, CDR2 FQGNSA, per germline. The CDR3 covers 15 residues. The CDR3 DNA sequence: TGTGCCAGCAGCTTAGCGCCAGGAGGGAATGAAAAACTGTTTTTT. This sequence encodes CASSLAPGGNEKLFF.

The sample holds a few counts of this clone. This chain uses TRBV5-1 with TRBJ2-6, with 7 positions matching TRBD2. Germline CDR1 and CDR2: SGHRS and YFSETQ. The CDR3 spans 18 residues. Trimming removed 3 bases from V and 0 bases from J; junction bases left unmatched: 9. The DNA for the CDR3 is TGCGCCAGCAGCTACGGGGGGTTCACCGACTCTGGGGCCAACGTCCTGACTTTC. Protein: CASSYGGFTDSGANVLTF.

This clone was seen once. The chain couples TRBV15 to TRBJ1-1, with a tentative D call TRBD1 (5 bases). V lost 3 bases, J lost 0 bases, and 17 bases lay in between. The CDR3 consists of 17 residues. CDR1 and CDR2 from the germline V gene are LNHNV and YYDKDF (reference sequence). The CDR3 sequence: CATSSSGAGYMNTEAFF. In nucleotides, the CDR3 is TGTGCCACCAGCAGTAGCGGGGCAGGGTACATGAACACTGAAGCTTTCTTT.

In this sample, this clone turned up a few times. The CDR3 DNA follows: TGTGCCAGCAGCACCGGGACAGGGGAAGAAAAACTGTTTTTT. Its translation: CASSTGTGEEKLFF. The V call is TRBV7-9, the J call TRBJ1-4; 10 nucleotides align to TRBD1. There are 14 residues in the CDR3. Germline V lookup: CDR1 SEHNR, CDR2 FQNEAQ (reference sequence). Unmatched junction bases numbered 5, after V lost 5 bases and J lost 8 bases.

Concerning this clone: Given the absence of the conserved phenylalanine or tryptophan at the CDR3 end, a read error is likely. The chain employs TRBV20-1 and TRBJ2-3; D ambiguous. The CDR3 has 11 residues. Trimming pared 3 bases from V and 2 bases from J, leaving 3 bases between. Germline CDR1 reads DFQATT; CDR2 reads SNEGSKA (reference sequence). The CDR3 DNA reads as TGCAGTGCTAGCCCCACAGATACGCAGTATGTT. Its translation is CSASPTDTQYV.

The genes are TRBV30 and TRBJ1-2; 7 nucleotides line up with TRBD1. V dropped 3 bases and J dropped 11; count of bases not matched to a gene: 3. CDR1 and CDR2 from the germline V gene are GTSNPN and SVGIG (reference sequence). This CDR3 has 10 residues. The CDR3: CAWRGTVYTF. DNA of the CDR3: TGTGCCTGGAGGGGGACAGTATACACCTTC. Using reference TRBV30 and TRBJ1-2 for the parts outside the CDR3, the full variable domain is SQTIHQWPATLVQPVGSPLSLECTVEGTSNPNLYWYRQAAGRGLQLLFYSVGIGQISSEVPQNLSASRPQDRQFILSSKKLLLSDSGFYLCAWRGTVYTFGSGTRLTVV.

The chain uses TRBV29-1 and TRBJ2-5; 8 bases fit TRBD2. With V trimmed by 5 bases and J by 5 bases, 7 bases remained unmatched. This CDR3 is 13 amino acids long. Germline V gene sequence: CDR1 SQVTM, CDR2 ANQGSEA. CDR3 region: CSVWEGGGETQYF. CDR3 sequence (DNA): TGCAGCGTTTGGGAGGGCGGGGGGGAGACCCAGTACTTC.

The V gene is TRBV5-1, the J gene TRBJ2-7; tentative D call: TRBD1 (6 bases). CDR1 SGHRS and CDR2 YFSETQ come from the germline V gene. Trimming left V 0 bases short and J 6 bases short, with 10 bases between. The CDR3 length is 13 residues. As DNA, the CDR3 is TGCGCCAGCAGCTTGGCCATAGGGGGCGAGCAGTACTTC. This gives the protein CASSLAIGGEQYF.

The V and J genes are TRBV9 and TRBJ2-7; TRBD2 matches at 9 bases. The J segment lost 5 bases and the V segment lost 4 bases, leaving 7 bases of the junction unmatched. There are 14 residues in the CDR3. Germline loops: CDR1 SGDLS, CDR2 YYNGEE. The CDR3 nucleotides read TGTGCCAGCAGCCCCGGCTTAGCGGGAGACGAGCAGTACTTC. It codes for CASSPGLAGDEQYF.